These 21 T cell receptor beta chains came from one sample sequenced in a study of blood T cell repertoires in COVID-19. TCRdb's table, derived via immunoSEQ multiplex PCR, lists solely in-frame clones and lacks some. The sample lists approximately 250,000 clones; under 90% were seen once. Sequenced input: peripheral blood. The source is a human donor in a cohort sampled during active COVID-19.

This chain joins TRBV29-1 and TRBJ1-1; D perhaps matches TRBD1 (6 bases). Per germline, CDR1 SQVTM and CDR2 ANQGSEA. Between the trimmed V and J ends, which lost 4 bases and 5 bases, there was a span of 26 bases. The CDR3 is 17 residues long. The CDR3 coding sequence is TGCAGCGTTGCCACGAGACAGGACGCACTGGGGGCAACTGAAGCTTTCTTT. Protein: CSVATRQDALGATEAFF.

The chain carries TRBV27 and TRBJ2-4; TRBD1 aligns across 11 bases. This CDR3 has 16 residues. V lost 5 bases and J lost 3; bases outside the gene matches: 6. The germline CDR1 and CDR2 sequences are MNHEY and SMNVEV (reference sequence). This CDR3 is CASSPDRGRVKNIQYF. The CDR3 DNA follows: TGTGCCAGCAGTCCGGACAGGGGGCGAGTCAAAAACATTCAGTACTTC.

The chain is built from TRBV3-1 (or the pseudogene TRBV3-2) and TRBJ2-2, with a weak D call TRBD1 (5 bases). Trimming left V 2 bases short and J 7 bases short, with 11 bases between. The CDR3 is made up of 14 amino acids. Germline V CDR1 and CDR2: LGHDT, YNNKEL (reference sequence). The CDR3 DNA sequence: TGTGCCAGCAGCCAACGCAGGGTGAGCGGGGAGCTGTTTTTT. Protein product: CASSQRRVSGELFF.

The chain uses TRBV19 and TRBJ2-5; D is ambiguous. CDR1 and CDR2 from the germline V gene are LNHDA and SQIVND (reference sequence). The germline V and J ends were trimmed by 3 bases and 2 bases, with 10 bases remaining between them. The CDR3 is made up of 14 amino acids. The CDR3 coding sequence is TGTGCCAGTAGTATCATCCAGCGTCAAGAGACCCAGTACTTC. It specifies CASSIIQRQETQYF.

This chain connects TRBV3-1 (or the pseudogene TRBV3-2) to TRBJ2-3; D not resolved. CDR3 length: 12 amino acids. Germline V gene lookup returns CDR1 LGHDT and CDR2 YNNKEL (reference sequence). Trimming left V 4 bases short and J 6 bases short, with 8 bases between. As DNA, the CDR3 is TGTGCCAGCAGCCCCCATCCCGATACGCAGTATTTT. Amino acid sequence: CASSPHPDTQYF.

The rearrangement uses TRBV18 and TRBJ2-3, with 7 bases matching TRBD2. CDR3 length equals 13 residues. Germline CDR1 KGHSH, CDR2 LQKENI. The junction had 2 bases not matched to a gene; V was cut back by 6 bases and J by 2 bases. CDR3 bases: TGTGCCAGCTCGCTAGCGGACACAGATACGCAGTATTTT. Translating gives CASSLADTDTQYF.

The rearrangement links TRBV7-9 to TRBJ1-3; the D gene is possibly TRBD1 (6 bases). CDR1 and CDR2 from the germline V gene are SEHNR and FQNEAQ (reference sequence). The CDR3 is 14 residues long. V was cut by 7 bases and J by 5 bases, with 15 bases left in between. The chain's CDR3 is CASKPAGGRNTIYF. CDR3 sequence (DNA): TGTGCCAGCAAGCCCGCGGGGGGCCGAAACACCATATATTTT.

CDR3 residues: CATGQGHNEQFF. In nucleotides, the CDR3 is TGTGCCACAGGACAGGGTCATAATGAGCAGTTCTTC. This chain connects TRBV15 to TRBJ2-1; 8 positions agree with TRBD1. Germline lookup yields CDR1 LNHNV and CDR2 YYDKDF (reference sequence). Germline trimming cut 9 bases from V and 7 bases from J; bases unmatched to any gene: 5. The CDR3 consists of 12 residues.

The V and J genes are TRBV24-1 and TRBJ2-3, with TRBD1 matching 8 bases. The CDR3 runs 15 residues. The trim removed 6 bases at V and 3 bases at J, leaving 7 bases unmatched. Per the germline V gene, CDR1 is KGHDR and CDR2 is SFDVKD. The CDR3 DNA follows: TGTGCCACCAGTTCCCGGGACAGGAGGACAGATACGCAGTATTTT. It codes for CATSSRDRRTDTQYF.

This rearrangement joins TRBV10-3 to TRBJ1-1; D is perhaps TRBD1 (5 bases). Germline V gives CDR1 ENHRY, CDR2 SYGVKD. V was clipped by 1 base and J by 2 bases, with 14 bases between them. The CDR3 covers 16 residues. The DNA of the CDR3 is TGTGCCATCAGTGAGTACCAAGGGGTATTAAACACTGAAGCTTTCTTT. The encoded protein is CAISEYQGVLNTEAFF.

A word on this clone: Different DNA sequences within this sample yield the same CDR3. CDR3 in DNA: TGTGCCAGCAGCGCCGGGACTAGCGGGATCCAAAGCTCCTACGAGCAGTACTTC. It codes for CASSAGTSGIQSSYEQYF. This sequence joins TRBV9 and TRBJ2-7, with 13 bases that match TRBD2. The CDR3 has 18 residues. The germline gives CDR1 SGDLS, CDR2 YYNGEE. With 3 bases clipped from V and 0 bases from J, the junction kept 9 bases outside the gene matches. The full variable domain, completed using reference TRBV9 and TRBJ2-7, is DSGVTQTPKHLITATGQRVTLRCSPRSGDLSVYWYQQSLDQGLQFLIQYYNGEERAKGNILERFSAQQFPDLHSELNLSSLELGDSALYFCASSAGTSGIQSSYEQYFGPGTRLTVT.

V is TRBV3-1 (or the pseudogene TRBV3-2) and J is TRBJ1-3; the D gene is possibly TRBD1 (6 bases). Trimming took 3 bases from V and 7 from J, leaving 13 bases between them. Per the germline V gene, CDR1 is LGHDT and CDR2 is YNNKEL (reference sequence). The CDR3 covers 14 residues. The CDR3 sequence is CASSQVAGGNTIYF. The CDR3 DNA is TGTGCCAGCAGCCAGGTGGCTGGGGGCAACACCATATATTTT.

The count of this clone is one. The V call is TRBV19, the J call TRBJ1-1; 12 bases align to TRBD1. The CDR3 runs to 15 residues. V was clipped by 10 bases and J by 5 bases; unmatched bases: 11. The germline V gene encodes CDR1 LNHDA and CDR2 SQIVND (reference sequence). CDR3 loop: CANPRDRGLYTEAFF. CDR3 sequence (DNA): TGTGCCAACCCCCGGGACAGGGGGCTTTATACTGAAGCTTTCTTT.

The gene calls are TRBV7-9 and TRBJ2-2, with 10 bases that match TRBD2. Germline V lookup: CDR1 SEHNR, CDR2 FQNEAQ (reference sequence). The CDR3 extends over 14 amino acids. The V gene end was trimmed by 8 bases and the J gene end by 5 bases; junction bases not matched to a gene: 5. The CDR3 sequence: CASHSGGQTGELFF. The CDR3 DNA reads as TGTGCCAGCCATAGCGGGGGGCAAACCGGGGAGCTGTTTTTT.

The chain recombines TRBV4-2 with TRBJ1-4, with 9 bases that match TRBD1. The V segment lost 0 bases and the J segment 10 bases; nucleotides outside the gene matches: 0. The CDR3 runs 13 residues. CDR1 is LGHNA and CDR2 is YNFKEQ in the germline V gene. Written as DNA, the CDR3 is TGTGCCAGCAGCCAAGAGGGACAGGGAAAACTGTTTTTT. Amino acids: CASSQEGQGKLFF.

This clone has only a few counts. V is TRBV11-2 and J is TRBJ1-2; D ambiguous. CDR1 is SGHAT and CDR2 is FQNNGV in the germline V gene. CDR3 length: 17 amino acids. Deletions cut 1 base from V and 0 bases from J, with 15 bases between. CDR3 sequence: CASSLGRAILTNYGYTF. CDR3 bases: TGTGCCAGCAGCTTAGGGCGGGCGATACTTACTAACTATGGCTACACCTTC. The full variable domain, completed using reference TRBV11-2 and TRBJ1-2, is EAGVAQSPRYKIIEKRQSVAFWCNPISGHATLYWYQQILGQGPKLLIQFQNNGVVDDSQLPKDRFSAERLKGVDSTLKIQPAKLEDSAVYLCASSLGRAILTNYGYTFGSGTRLTVV.

V gene TRBV12-5 combines with J gene TRBJ2-7; possible D gene TRBD1, 6 bases. This CDR3 comprises 17 residues. Trimming cost V 2 bases and J 1 base, with 18 bases left between them. Germline V gene sequence: CDR1 LGHNT, CDR2 FRNRAP. The CDR3 loop is CASGLTLARDISYEQYF. The CDR3 DNA follows: TGTGCTAGTGGTTTGACCCTCGCCCGGGACATTTCCTACGAGCAGTACTTC.

The chain links TRBV6-5 to TRBJ2-5, with 8 bases identical to TRBD1. The V gene end was trimmed by 2 bases and the J gene end by 6 bases; junction bases not matched to a gene: 8. The V gene's germline CDR1 is MNHEY and CDR2 SVGAGI. CDR3 length: 15 residues. CDR3 sequence (DNA): TGTGCCAGCAGTTACGGGCAGGGGGCCTCAAAGACCCAGTACTTC. Translating it yields CASSYGQGASKTQYF.

This clone was seen just once. DNA of the CDR3: TGCAGCGTCCCCACAGGGTCTGGGGCCAACGTCCTGACTTTC. Encoded protein: CSVPTGSGANVLTF. V usage is TRBV29-1 and J usage is TRBJ2-6; a possible D gene is TRBD1 (6 bases). The germline CDR1 and CDR2 sequences are SQVTM and ANQGSEA. V was cut by 6 bases and J by 1 base, with 10 bases left in between. This CDR3 has 14 residues.

The chain carries TRBV19 and TRBJ2-7; 10 bases are a match to TRBD1. From germline, CDR1 is LNHDA and CDR2 SQIVND (reference sequence). Germline trimming cut 10 bases from V and 3 bases from J; bases unmatched to any gene: 15. This CDR3 region has 16 residues. CDR3 region: CATQGQGRGIYYEQYF. The CDR3 nucleotides are TGTGCCACCCAGGGACAGGGGCGCGGGATTTACTACGAGCAGTACTTC.

The V call is TRBV24-1, the J call TRBJ1-4; D might be TRBD1 (5 bases). Germline V CDR1 and CDR2: KGHDR, SFDVKD. The V gene lost 4 bases and the J gene lost 8 bases, with 16 bases spanning the gap. This CDR3 spans 15 amino acids. CDR3 region: CATSEGGRSFEKLFF. The CDR3 DNA sequence: TGTGCCACCAGTGAGGGGGGACGGAGCTTCGAAAAACTGTTTTTT.